A selection of T cell receptor beta chains follows, all from one sample in a study of regulatory T cells in long-lasting Graves disease. TCRdb called the multiplex PCR reads again in MiXCR, with one record for every CDR3 protein. The sample has 500,000 to 800,000 distinct CDR3 sequences, approximately 29% seen once; the top ten hold around 40%. Here the sequenced sample was peripheral blood mononuclear cells (PBMCs), taken when the disease was refractory, from a patient treated with antithyroid drugs. All receptors come from a female donor with Graves disease. Each CDR3 is given with its conserved first and last residue. The D gene is left open where the match is weak. The listing skips clone size in some rows; elsewhere it reads once, few, many or a size class.

TRBJ2-2 NA TRBV29-1 NA TGCAGCGTTCTCGCGGCCGCCGGGGAGCTGTTTTTT CSVLAAAGELFF
TRBJ2-7 TRBD1 TRBV20-1 few TGCAGTGCGGACAGGGGCCACGAGCAGTACTTC CSADRGHEQYF
TRBJ2-1 TRBD1 TRBV12-3/TRBV12-4 NA TGTGCCAGCAGTTTCCCGGGACAGGGGGAGAATGAGCAGTTCTTC CASSFPGQGENEQFF
TRBJ1-1 TRBD1 TRBV6-2/TRBV6-3 few TGTGCCAGCAGCTTGACAGGGTATGAGGCTTTCTTT CASSLTGYEAFF
TRBJ1-6 NA TRBV9 NA TGTGCCAGCAGCGTCGACACTAATAATTCACCCCTCCACTTT CASSVDTNNSPLHF
TRBJ2-3 TRBD1 TRBV14 NA TGTGCCAGCAGCCAAGATCCCGACAGGGTAACAGATACGCAGTATTTT CASSQDPDRVTDTQYF
TRBJ2-5 TRBD2 TRBV9 few TGTGCCAGCAGCTTGACTAGCCTGGAGACCCAGTACTTC CASSLTSLETQYF
TRBJ2-7 NA TRBV2 NA TGTGCCAGTAAACAGGGAGGCTCCTACGAGCAGTACTTC CASKQGGSYEQYF
TRBJ1-2 NA TRBV6-2/TRBV6-3 few TGTGCCAGCGCAGGGACCTATGGCTACACCTTC CASAGTYGYTF
TRBJ2-7 NA TRBV19 few TGTGCCAGTACCTTCGGACCCGACAGCTCCTACGAGCAGTACTTC CASTFGPDSSYEQYF
TRBJ2-7 NA TRBV29-1 NA TGCAGCGTTGCAAATCAGGGCCACGAGCAGTACTTC CSVANQGHEQYF
TRBJ1-2 NA TRBV11-2 NA TGTGCCAGCAGCTCCGTCCGCCGGGGACAACCGGACTATGGCTACACCTTC CASSSVRRGQPDYGYTF
TRBJ2-7 NA TRBV14 few TGTGCCAGCAGCCAAGGGGCAGGGAAGCACTACGAGCAGTACTTC CASSQGAGKHYEQYF
TRBJ2-7 NA TRBV12-3/TRBV12-4 few TGTGCCAGCTCCCGGCCCCGTTCCTACGAGCAGTACTTC CASSRPRSYEQYF
TRBJ2-5 NA TRBV6-1 NA TGTGCCAGCAGTCATGCAGAAAGAGAGACCCAGTACTTC CASSHAERETQYF
TRBJ1-1 NA TRBV2 many TGTGCCAGCAGGCTAGGGAAGAACACTGAAGCTTTCTTT CASRLGKNTEAFF
TRBJ1-1 NA TRBV5-1 NA TGCGCCAGCAGCTTGGGACAGAGCCCTGAAGCTTTCTTT CASSLGQSPEAFF
TRBJ1-2 NA TRBV27 NA TGTGCCAGCATCTCGGGGTTGCCAACTAACTATGGCTACACCTTC CASISGLPTNYGYTF
TRBJ1-1 NA TRBV29-1 NA TGCAGCGTTGAGCCGCCAGGGTGGAACACTGAAGCTTTCTTT CSVEPPGWNTEAFF
TRBJ2-1 TRBD2 TRBV20-1 NA TGCAGTGCTACCCCCGGACTAGCGGATTCCTACAATGAGCAGTTCTTC CSATPGLADSYNEQFF